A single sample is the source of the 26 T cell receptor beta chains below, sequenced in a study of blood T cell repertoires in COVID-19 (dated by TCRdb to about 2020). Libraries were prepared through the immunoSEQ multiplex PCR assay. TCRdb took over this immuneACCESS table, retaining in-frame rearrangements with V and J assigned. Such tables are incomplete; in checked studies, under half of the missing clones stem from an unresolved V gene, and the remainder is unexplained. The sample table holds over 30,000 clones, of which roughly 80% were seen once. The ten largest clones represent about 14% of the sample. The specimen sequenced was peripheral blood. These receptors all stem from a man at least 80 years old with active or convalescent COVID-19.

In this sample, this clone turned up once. CDR3 sequence reads: CASSLGDRDDEKLFF. DNA of the CDR3: TGCGCCAGCAGCTTGGGGGACAGGGATGATGAAAAACTGTTTTTT. The rearrangement joins TRBV5-1 to TRBJ1-4; 9 bases align to TRBD1. The junction had 3 bases not matched to a gene; V was cut back by 0 bases and J by 6 bases. The CDR3 runs 15 residues. Germline V gene lookup returns CDR1 SGHRS and CDR2 YFSETQ.

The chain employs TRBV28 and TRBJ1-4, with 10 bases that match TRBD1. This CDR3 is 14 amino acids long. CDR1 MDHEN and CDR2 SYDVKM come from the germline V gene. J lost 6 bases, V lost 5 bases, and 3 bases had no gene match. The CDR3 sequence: CASSTGTGDEKLFF. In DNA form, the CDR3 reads TGTGCCAGCAGTACCGGGACAGGGGATGAAAAACTGTTTTTT.

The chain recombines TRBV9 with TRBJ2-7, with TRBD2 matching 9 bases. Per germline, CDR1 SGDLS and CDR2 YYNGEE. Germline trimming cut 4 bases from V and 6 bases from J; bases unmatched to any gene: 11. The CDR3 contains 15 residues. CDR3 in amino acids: CASSPSGREGLEQYF. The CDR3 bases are TGTGCCAGCAGCCCCTCAGGGCGGGAGGGCCTCGAGCAGTACTTC.

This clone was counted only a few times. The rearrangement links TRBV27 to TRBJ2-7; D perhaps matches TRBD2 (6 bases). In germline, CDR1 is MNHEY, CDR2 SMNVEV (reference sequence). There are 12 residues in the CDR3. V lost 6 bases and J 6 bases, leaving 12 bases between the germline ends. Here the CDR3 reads CASSQNGGEQYF. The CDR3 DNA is TGTGCCAGCAGCCAGAACGGGGGCGAGCAGTACTTC.

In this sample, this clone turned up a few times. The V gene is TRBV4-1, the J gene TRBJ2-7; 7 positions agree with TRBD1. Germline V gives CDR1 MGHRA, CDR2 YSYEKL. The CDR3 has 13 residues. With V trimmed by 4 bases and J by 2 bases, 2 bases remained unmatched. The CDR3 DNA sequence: TGCGCCAGCAGCCTGGACAGGCCCTACGAGCAGTACTTC. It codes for CASSLDRPYEQYF.

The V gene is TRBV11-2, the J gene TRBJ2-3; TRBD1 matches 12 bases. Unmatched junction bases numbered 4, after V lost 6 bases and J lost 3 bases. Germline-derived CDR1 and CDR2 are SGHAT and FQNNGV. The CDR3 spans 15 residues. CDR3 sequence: CASRGTGGFTDTQYF. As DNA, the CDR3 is TGTGCCAGCAGGGGGACAGGGGGCTTTACAGATACGCAGTATTTT.

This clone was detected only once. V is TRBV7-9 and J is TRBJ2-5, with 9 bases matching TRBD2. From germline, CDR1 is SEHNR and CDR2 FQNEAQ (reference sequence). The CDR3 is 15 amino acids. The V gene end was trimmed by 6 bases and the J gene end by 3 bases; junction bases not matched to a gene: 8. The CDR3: CASRRVAGGKETQYF. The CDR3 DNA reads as TGTGCCAGCAGACGAGTGGCGGGAGGGAAAGAGACCCAGTACTTC.

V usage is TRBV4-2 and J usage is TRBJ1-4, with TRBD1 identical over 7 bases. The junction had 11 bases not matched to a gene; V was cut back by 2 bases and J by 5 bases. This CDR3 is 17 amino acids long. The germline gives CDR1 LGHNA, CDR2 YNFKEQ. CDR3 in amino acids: CASSQPIWDSLNEKLFF. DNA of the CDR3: TGTGCCAGCAGCCAACCGATATGGGACAGCTTAAATGAAAAACTGTTTTTT.

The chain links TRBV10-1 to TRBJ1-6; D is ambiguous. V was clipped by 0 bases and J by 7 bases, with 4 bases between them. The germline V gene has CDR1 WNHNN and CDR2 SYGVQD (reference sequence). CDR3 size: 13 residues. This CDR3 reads CASSESINSPLHF. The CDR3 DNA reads TGCGCCAGCAGTGAGTCTATCAATTCACCCCTCCACTTT.

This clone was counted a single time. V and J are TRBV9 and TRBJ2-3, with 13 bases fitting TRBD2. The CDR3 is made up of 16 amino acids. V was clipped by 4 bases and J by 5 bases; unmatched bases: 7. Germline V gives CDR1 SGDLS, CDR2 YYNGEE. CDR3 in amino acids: CASSTGTSGTEDTQYF. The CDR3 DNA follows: TGTGCCAGCAGCACGGGGACTAGCGGGACGGAAGATACGCAGTATTTT.

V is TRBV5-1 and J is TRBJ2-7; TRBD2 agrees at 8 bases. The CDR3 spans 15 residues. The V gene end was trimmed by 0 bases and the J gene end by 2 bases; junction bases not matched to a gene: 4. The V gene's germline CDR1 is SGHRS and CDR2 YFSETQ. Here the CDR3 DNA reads TGCGCCAGCAGCTTGGAGGGGACTAGGACCTACGAGCAGTACTTC. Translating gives CASSLEGTRTYEQYF.

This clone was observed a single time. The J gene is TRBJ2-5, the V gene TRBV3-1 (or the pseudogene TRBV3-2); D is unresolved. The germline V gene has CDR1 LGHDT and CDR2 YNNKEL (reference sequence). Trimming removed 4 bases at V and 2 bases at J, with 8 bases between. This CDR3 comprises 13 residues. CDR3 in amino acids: CASSRTEQETQYF. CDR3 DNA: TGTGCCAGCAGCCGTACAGAGCAAGAGACCCAGTACTTC.

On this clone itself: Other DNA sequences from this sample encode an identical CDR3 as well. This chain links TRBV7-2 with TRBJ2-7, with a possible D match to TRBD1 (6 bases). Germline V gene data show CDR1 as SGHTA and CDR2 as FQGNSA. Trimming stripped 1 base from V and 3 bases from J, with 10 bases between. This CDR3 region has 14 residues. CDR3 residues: CASSLGQGGYEQYF. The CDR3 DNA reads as TGTGCCAGCAGCTTAGGTCAAGGGGGCTACGAGCAGTACTTC. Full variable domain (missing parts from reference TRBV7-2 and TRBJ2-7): GAGVSQSPSNKVTEKGKDVELRCDPISGHTALYWYRQSLGQGLEFLIYFQGNSAPDKSGLPSDRFSAERTGGSVSTLTIQRTQQEDSAVYLCASSLGQGGYEQYFGPGTRLTVT.

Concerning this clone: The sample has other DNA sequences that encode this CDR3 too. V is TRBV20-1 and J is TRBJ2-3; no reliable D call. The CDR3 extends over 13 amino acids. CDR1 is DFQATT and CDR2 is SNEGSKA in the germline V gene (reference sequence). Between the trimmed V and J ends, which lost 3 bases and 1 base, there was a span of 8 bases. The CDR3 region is CSASGGGTDTQYF. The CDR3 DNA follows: TGCAGTGCTAGTGGCGGCGGCACAGATACGCAGTATTTT.

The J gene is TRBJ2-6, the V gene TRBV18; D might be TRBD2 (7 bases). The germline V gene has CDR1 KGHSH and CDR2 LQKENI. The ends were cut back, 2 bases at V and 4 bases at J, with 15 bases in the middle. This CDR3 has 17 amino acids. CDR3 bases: TGTGCCAGCTCACCAGGAACCGCGGGGGCCGGGGCCAACGTCCTGACTTTC. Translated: CASSPGTAGAGANVLTF.

CDR3 coding DNA: TGTGCCAGCAGTGCGGAGGGAGTGGGGAAAGATACGCAGTATTTT. Translated: CASSAEGVGKDTQYF. The rearrangement links TRBV25-1 to TRBJ2-3; the D gene is possibly TRBD2 (6 bases). CDR1 and CDR2 from the germline V gene are MGHDK and SYGVNS. Deletions cut 4 bases from V and 5 bases from J, with 16 bases between. The CDR3 consists of 15 residues.

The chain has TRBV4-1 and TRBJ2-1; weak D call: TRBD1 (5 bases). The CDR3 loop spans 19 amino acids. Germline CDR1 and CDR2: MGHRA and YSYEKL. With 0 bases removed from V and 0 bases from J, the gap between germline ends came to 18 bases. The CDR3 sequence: CASSQDIYLDKSSYNEQFF. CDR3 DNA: TGCGCCAGCAGCCAAGATATTTATTTGGACAAGAGCTCCTACAATGAGCAGTTCTTC.

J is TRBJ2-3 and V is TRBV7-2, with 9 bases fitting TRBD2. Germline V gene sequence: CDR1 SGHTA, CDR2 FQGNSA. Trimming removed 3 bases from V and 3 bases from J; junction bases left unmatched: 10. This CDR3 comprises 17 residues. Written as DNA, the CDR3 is TGTGCCAGCAGCTTTAGCGGGAGTATAAGGTGGACAGATACGCAGTATTTT. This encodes CASSFSGSIRWTDTQYF.

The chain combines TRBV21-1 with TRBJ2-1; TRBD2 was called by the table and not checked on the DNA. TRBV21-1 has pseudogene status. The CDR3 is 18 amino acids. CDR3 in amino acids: CASSKARTSGPSYNEQFF. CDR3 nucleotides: TGTGCCAGCAGCAAAGCGCGGACTAGCGGACCTTCCTACAATGAGCAGTTCTTC.

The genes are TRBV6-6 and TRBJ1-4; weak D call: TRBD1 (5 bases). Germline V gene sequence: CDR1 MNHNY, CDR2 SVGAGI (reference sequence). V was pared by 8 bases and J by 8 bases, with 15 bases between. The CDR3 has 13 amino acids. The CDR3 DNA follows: TGTGCCAGCGACGCGGGGGTAGGGGAAAAACTGTTTTTT. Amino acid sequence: CASDAGVGEKLFF.

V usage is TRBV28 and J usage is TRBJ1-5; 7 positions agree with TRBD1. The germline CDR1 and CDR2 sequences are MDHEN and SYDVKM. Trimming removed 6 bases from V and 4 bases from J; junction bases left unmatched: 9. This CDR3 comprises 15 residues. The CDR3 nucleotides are TGTGCCAGCAGCCGGAGGGGGCATGGGAATCAGCCCCAGCATTTT. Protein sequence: CASSRRGHGNQPQHF.

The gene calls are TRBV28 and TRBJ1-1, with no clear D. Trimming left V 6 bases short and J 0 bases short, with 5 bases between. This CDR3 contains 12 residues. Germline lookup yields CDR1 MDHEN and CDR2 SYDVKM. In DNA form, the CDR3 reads TGTGCCAGCAGGGAGTTGAACACTGAAGCTTTCTTT. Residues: CASRELNTEAFF.

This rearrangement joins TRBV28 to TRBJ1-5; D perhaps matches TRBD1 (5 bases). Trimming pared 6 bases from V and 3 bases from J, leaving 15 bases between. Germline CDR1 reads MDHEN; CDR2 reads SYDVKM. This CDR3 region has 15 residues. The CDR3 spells CASRVSAGNNQPQHF. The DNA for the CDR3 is TGTGCCAGCAGGGTTTCGGCAGGGAACAATCAGCCCCAGCATTTT.

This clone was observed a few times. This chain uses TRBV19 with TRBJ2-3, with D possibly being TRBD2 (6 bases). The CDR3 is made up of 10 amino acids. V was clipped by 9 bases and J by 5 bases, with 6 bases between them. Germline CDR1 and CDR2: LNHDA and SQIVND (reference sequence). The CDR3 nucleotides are TGTGCCAGCGGGGGAGATACGCAGTATTTT. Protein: CASGGDTQYF.

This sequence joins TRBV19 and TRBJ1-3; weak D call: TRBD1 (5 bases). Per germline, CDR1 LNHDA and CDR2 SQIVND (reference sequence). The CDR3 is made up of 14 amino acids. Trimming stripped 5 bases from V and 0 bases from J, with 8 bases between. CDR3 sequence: CASSPTVSGNTIYF. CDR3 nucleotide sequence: TGTGCCAGTAGTCCGACAGTCTCTGGAAACACCATATATTTT.

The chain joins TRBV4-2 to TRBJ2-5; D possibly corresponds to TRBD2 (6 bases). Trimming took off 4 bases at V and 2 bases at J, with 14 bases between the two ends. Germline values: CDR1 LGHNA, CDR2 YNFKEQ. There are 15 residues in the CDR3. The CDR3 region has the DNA TGTGCCAGCAGCCGGAAAGCGGGTCCGCAAGAGACCCAGTACTTC. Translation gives CASSRKAGPQETQYF.